Following are 19 T cell receptor beta chains from one sample sequenced in a study of blood T cells in healthy people across ages. The second PCR ran roughly 6 to 11 cycles with a sample-barcoded 5' primer and J-beta primers. TCRdb reanalysed the 5' RACE reads using MiXCR and keeps one entry per CDR3 protein. The sample shows around 690,000 distinct CDR3 sequences, around 54% of them seen only once. Sample: blood. The source of these receptors is a man aged 55 to 70 in good health.

The chain carries TRBV12-3 or TRBV12-4 and TRBJ2-7, with TRBD1 matching 11 bases. V shed 8 bases and J 3 bases; nucleotides not matched to a gene: 12. This CDR3 is built from 16 residues. The CDR3 reads CASGTGTGGTVYEQYF. The CDR3 DNA sequence: TGTGCCAGCGGGACTGGGACAGGGGGGACTGTCTACGAGCAGTACTTC.

The chain combines TRBV7-9 with TRBJ2-5; D may match TRBD1 or TRBD2 (6 bases each). Trimming removed 5 bases at V and 11 bases at J, with 24 bases between. The CDR3 covers 15 residues. Per germline, CDR1 SEHNR and CDR2 FQNEAQ (reference sequence). The CDR3 loop reads CASSNPGPIRGAQYF. The DNA for the CDR3 is TGTGCCAGCAGCAACCCGGGGCCCATAAGGGGGGCACAGTACTTC.

V gene TRBV20-1 combines with J gene TRBJ2-5; tentatively, D is TRBD1 (5 bases). Germline CDR1 reads DFQATT; CDR2 reads SNEGSKA (reference sequence). The CDR3 length is 13 residues. The ends were cut back, 5 bases at V and 0 bases at J, with 10 bases in the middle. CDR3 protein: CSAPQVYQETQYF. The CDR3 region has the DNA TGCAGTGCTCCACAGGTTTACCAAGAGACCCAGTACTTC.

The chain has TRBV4-1 and TRBJ2-7; tentatively, D is TRBD1 (6 bases). The V and J ends lost 3 bases and 2 bases respectively, with 14 bases between them. The CDR3 contains 15 residues. The germline V gene has CDR1 MGHRA and CDR2 YSYEKL. The CDR3 DNA sequence: TGCGCCAGCAGCCACCTGGACAGTTCCGCCTACGAGCAGTACTTC. Its protein is CASSHLDSSAYEQYF.

This sequence joins TRBV5-6 and TRBJ2-3; 7 bases are a match to TRBD1. CDR3 length equals 11 residues. J gave up 11 bases and V 5 bases, and 5 bases lay outside the gene matches. Germline values: CDR1 SGHDT, CDR2 YYEEEE. Here the CDR3 DNA reads TGTGCCAGCAGTAGACAGGGTTGGCAGTATTTT. As protein: CASSRQGWQYF.

Regarding this clonotype: Since the CDR3 does not end with the conserved phenylalanine or tryptophan, this likely comes from a read error. This rearrangement joins TRBV7-2 to TRBJ2-2; no reliable D call. This CDR3 region has 15 residues. CDR1 is SGHTA, CDR2 FQGNSA, per germline. Trimming cost V 2 bases and J 6 bases, with 13 bases left between them. CDR3 DNA sequence: TGTGCCAGCAGCTTATTTGTGGGTCACTCCGGGGAGCTGTTTTTG. The encoded protein is CASSLFVGHSGELFL.

The count of this clonotype is one. V and J are TRBV29-1 and TRBJ2-5, with 7 positions matching TRBD1. Matching the DNA end better, TRBJ2-7 makes the J call doubtful. Germline values: CDR1 SQVTM, CDR2 ANQGSEA. The CDR3 sequence is 11 residues long. The CDR3 DNA is TGCAGCGTTGATAACAGGGGCGAGCAGTACTTC. Translation gives CSVDNRGEQYF.

This clonotype was seen only a few times. The chain combines TRBV20-1 with TRBJ2-4; TRBD2 might be the D (5 bases). The CDR3 loop spans 14 amino acids. Deletions cut 3 bases from V and 1 base from J, with 10 bases between. Germline CDR1 reads DFQATT; CDR2 reads SNEGSKA (reference sequence). CDR3 DNA sequence: TGCAGTGCTAGGACGGGGTTCGCCAAAAACATTCAGTACTTC. Its protein product is CSARTGFAKNIQYF.

Here the CDR3 reads CASSLGTSGIGSYNEQFF. CDR3 bases: TGCGCCAGCAGCCTTGGGACTAGCGGGATCGGCTCCTACAATGAGCAGTTCTTC. This chain links TRBV5-1 with TRBJ2-1, with TRBD2 identical over 13 bases. This CDR3 has 18 residues. Germline loops: CDR1 SGHRS, CDR2 YFSETQ. J gave up 0 bases and V 4 bases, and 7 bases lay outside the gene matches.

The V gene is TRBV4-3, the J gene TRBJ1-4; D is uncertain. Per germline, CDR1 LGHNA and CDR2 YSLEER. V was trimmed by 0 bases and J by 7 bases, leaving 12 bases between them. This CDR3 has 15 amino acids. The CDR3 DNA follows: TGCGCCAGCAGCCAAGACCCGACTGAGCTTGAAAAACTGTTTTTT. Protein sequence: CASSQDPTELEKLFF.

The chain joins TRBV20-1 to TRBJ2-7; 7 nucleotides match TRBD1. Trimming cost V 6 bases and J 4 bases; bases outside gene matches: 6. The CDR3 runs to 12 residues. Germline V lookup: CDR1 DFQATT, CDR2 SNEGSKA (reference sequence). The CDR3 reads CSASGQKYEQYF. DNA for the CDR3: TGCAGTGCCTCGGGACAGAAATACGAGCAGTACTTC.

This clonotype was observed a handful of times. In DNA form, the CDR3 reads TGTGCCAGCAGCCAAGATAGAGCGGCGAACACGCAGTATTTT. Its translation is CASSQDRAANTQYF. The chain is built from TRBV3-1 and TRBJ2-3; tentative D call: TRBD2 (5 bases). The length of the CDR3 is 14 residues. V was trimmed by 0 bases and J by 9 bases, leaving 13 bases between them. The germline V gene encodes CDR1 LGHDT and CDR2 YNNKEL (reference sequence).

The V and J genes are TRBV5-1 and TRBJ2-1, with 7 bases aligning to TRBD2. The CDR3 consists of 15 residues. The J segment lost 13 bases and the V segment lost 5 bases, leaving 18 bases of the junction unmatched. CDR1 and CDR2 from the germline V gene are SGHRS and YFSETQ. The CDR3 loop reads CASREAIAGQETQFF. The CDR3 coding sequence is TGCGCCAGCAGGGAGGCCATAGCGGGCCAAGAGACCCAGTTCTTC.

The V gene is TRBV11-2, the J gene TRBJ2-3; weak D call: TRBD2 (5 bases). Germline V gene lookup returns CDR1 SGHAT and CDR2 FQNNGV. With 2 bases removed from V and 2 bases from J, the gap between germline ends came to 11 bases. This CDR3 contains 15 residues. The CDR3 reads CASSLSPSPTDTQYF. CDR3 bases: TGTGCCAGCAGCTTATCCCCTAGCCCCACAGATACGCAGTATTTT.

V is TRBV15 and J is TRBJ2-1, with no clear D. Germline CDR1 and CDR2: LNHNV and YYDKDF (reference sequence). Trimming took off 4 bases at V and 9 bases at J, with 10 bases between the two ends. The CDR3 contains 12 residues. CDR3 sequence reads: CATSTIVGEQFF. CDR3 coding DNA: TGTGCCACCAGCACTATAGTCGGTGAGCAGTTCTTC.

As regards this clonotype: An end of the junction differs from the germline gene, which may be a read error. The rearrangement uses TRBV5-1 and TRBJ2-1; D is perhaps TRBD1 (5 bases). The CDR3 has 14 amino acids. Germline assignment: CDR1 SGHRS and CDR2 YFSETQ. CDR3 protein: CASRLVGASHEQFF. The CDR3 bases are TGCGCTAGCAGGCTGGTAGGGGCGTCCCATGAGCAGTTCTTC.

In nucleotides, the CDR3 is TGTGCCAGCAGTAAAGCCGGGACGGATTACGAGCAGTACTTC. Protein product: CASSKAGTDYEQYF. V is TRBV25-1 and J is TRBJ2-7; D is tentatively TRBD1 or TRBD2 (5 bases each). CDR3 length equals 14 residues. V was pared by 5 bases and J by 4 bases, with 15 bases between. CDR1 and CDR2 from the germline V gene are MGHDK and SYGVNS.

This clonotype is a singleton in its sample. V usage is TRBV10-3 and J usage is TRBJ2-2; no clear D. The CDR3 runs to 15 residues. Trimming shortened V by 2 bases and J by 0 bases, and 7 bases separated the two germline ends. Germline loops: CDR1 ENHRY, CDR2 SYGVKD. This CDR3 is CAISERQANTGELFF. CDR3 bases: TGTGCCATCAGTGAGAGGCAGGCGAACACCGGGGAGCTGTTTTTT.

V is TRBV20-1 and J is TRBJ2-5; D is unclear. Trimming took 6 bases from V and 1 from J, leaving 9 bases between them. Germline lookup yields CDR1 DFQATT and CDR2 SNEGSKA (reference sequence). This CDR3 contains 12 residues. For the CDR3, the DNA is TGCAGTGCGTCCCCTATCCAAGAGACCCAGTACTTC. This encodes CSASPIQETQYF.